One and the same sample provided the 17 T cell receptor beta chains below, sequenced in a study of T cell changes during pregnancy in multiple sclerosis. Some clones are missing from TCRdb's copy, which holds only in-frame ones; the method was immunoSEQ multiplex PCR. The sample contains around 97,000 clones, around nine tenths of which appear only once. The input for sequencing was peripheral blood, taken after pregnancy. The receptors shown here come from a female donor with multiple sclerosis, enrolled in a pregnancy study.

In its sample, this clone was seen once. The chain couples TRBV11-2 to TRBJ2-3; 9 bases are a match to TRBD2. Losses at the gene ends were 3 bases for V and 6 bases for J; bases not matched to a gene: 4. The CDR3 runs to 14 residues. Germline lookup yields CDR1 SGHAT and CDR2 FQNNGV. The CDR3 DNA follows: TGTGCCAGCAGCTTGCTAGCGGGGCATGATACGCAGTATTTT. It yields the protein CASSLLAGHDTQYF.

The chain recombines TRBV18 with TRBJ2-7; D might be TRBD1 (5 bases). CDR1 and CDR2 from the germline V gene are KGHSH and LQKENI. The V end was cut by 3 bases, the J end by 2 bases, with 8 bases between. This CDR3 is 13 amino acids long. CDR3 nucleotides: TGTGCCAGCTCACCGGGGCTTACCTACGAGCAGTACTTC. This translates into CASSPGLTYEQYF. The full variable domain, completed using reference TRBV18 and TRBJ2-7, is NAGVMQNPRHLVRRRGQEARLRCSPMKGHSHVYWYRQLPEEGLKFMVYLQKENIIDESGMPKERFSAEFPKEGPSILRIQQVVRGDSAAYFCASSPGLTYEQYFGPGTRLTVT.

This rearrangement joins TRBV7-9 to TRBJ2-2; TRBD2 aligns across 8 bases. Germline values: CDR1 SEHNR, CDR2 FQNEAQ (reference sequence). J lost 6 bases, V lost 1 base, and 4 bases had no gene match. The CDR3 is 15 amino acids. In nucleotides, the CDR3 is TGTGCCAGCAGCTTAGTAGCGGGGCGGCCCGGGGAGCTGTTTTTT. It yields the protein CASSLVAGRPGELFF.

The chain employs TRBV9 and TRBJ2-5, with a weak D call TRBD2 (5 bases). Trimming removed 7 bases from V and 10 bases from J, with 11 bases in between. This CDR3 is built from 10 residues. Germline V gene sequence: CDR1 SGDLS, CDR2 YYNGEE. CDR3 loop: CASGPRGQYF. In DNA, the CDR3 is TGTGCCAGCGGCCCTCGGGGCCAGTACTTC.

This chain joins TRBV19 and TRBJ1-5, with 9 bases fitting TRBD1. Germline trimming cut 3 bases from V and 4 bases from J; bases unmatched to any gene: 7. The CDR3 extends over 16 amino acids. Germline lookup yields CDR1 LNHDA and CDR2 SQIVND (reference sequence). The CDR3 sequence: CASSIIDRGNNQPQHF. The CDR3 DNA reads TGTGCCAGTAGTATTATCGACAGGGGGAATAATCAGCCCCAGCATTTT.

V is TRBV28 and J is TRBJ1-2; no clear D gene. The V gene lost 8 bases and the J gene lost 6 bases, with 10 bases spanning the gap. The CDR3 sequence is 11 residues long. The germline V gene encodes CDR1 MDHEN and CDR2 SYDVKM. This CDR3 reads CASRRGDGYTF. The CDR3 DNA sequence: TGTGCCAGCCGGAGAGGTGATGGCTACACCTTC.

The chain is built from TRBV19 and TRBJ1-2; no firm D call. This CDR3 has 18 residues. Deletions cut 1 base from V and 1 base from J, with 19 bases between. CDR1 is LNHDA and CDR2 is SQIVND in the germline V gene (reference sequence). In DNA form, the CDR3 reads TGTGCCAGTAGTATAGGGTCGGAGGTGGGATACCTTAACTATGGCTACACCTTC. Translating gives CASSIGSEVGYLNYGYTF.

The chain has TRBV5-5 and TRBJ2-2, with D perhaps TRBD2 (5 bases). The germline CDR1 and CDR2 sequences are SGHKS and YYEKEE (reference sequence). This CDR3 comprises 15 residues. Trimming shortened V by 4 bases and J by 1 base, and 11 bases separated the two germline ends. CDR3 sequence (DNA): TGTGCCAGCAGCCACCCCGGGGTGAACACCGGGGAGCTGTTTTTT. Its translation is CASSHPGVNTGELFF.

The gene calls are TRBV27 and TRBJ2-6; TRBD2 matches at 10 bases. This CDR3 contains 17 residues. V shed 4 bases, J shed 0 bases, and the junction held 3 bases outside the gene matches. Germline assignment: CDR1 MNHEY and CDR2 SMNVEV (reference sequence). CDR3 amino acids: CASSWTSGLSGANVLTF. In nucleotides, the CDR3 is TGTGCCAGCAGTTGGACTAGCGGACTCTCTGGGGCCAACGTCCTGACTTTC. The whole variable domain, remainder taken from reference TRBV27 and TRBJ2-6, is EAQVTQNPRYLITVTGKKLTVTCSQNMNHEYMSWYRQDPGLGLRQIYYSMNVEVTDKGDVPEGYKVSRKEKRNFPLILESPSPNQTSLYFCASSWTSGLSGANVLTFGAGSRLTVL.

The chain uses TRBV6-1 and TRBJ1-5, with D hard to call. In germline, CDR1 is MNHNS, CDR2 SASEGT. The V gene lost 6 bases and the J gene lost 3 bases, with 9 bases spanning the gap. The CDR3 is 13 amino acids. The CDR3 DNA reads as TGTGCCAGCAGATCGAACAACAATCAGCCCCAGCATTTT. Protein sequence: CASRSNNNQPQHF.

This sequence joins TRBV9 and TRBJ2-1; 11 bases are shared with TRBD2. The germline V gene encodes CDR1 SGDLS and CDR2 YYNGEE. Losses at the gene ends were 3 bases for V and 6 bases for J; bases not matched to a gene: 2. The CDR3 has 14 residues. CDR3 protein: CASSGTSGLNEQFF. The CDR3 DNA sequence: TGTGCCAGCAGCGGGACTAGCGGGCTCAATGAGCAGTTCTTC.

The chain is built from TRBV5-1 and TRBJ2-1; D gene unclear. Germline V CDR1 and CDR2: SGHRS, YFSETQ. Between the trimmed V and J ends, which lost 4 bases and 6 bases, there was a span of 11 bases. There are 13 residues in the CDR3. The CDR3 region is CASSPFDSNEQFF. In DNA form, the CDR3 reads TGCGCCAGCAGCCCTTTCGACTCCAATGAGCAGTTCTTC.

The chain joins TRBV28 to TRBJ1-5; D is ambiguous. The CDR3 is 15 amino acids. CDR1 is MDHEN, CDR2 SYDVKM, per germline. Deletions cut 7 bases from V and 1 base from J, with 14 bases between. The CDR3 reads CASTAGSRSNQPQHF. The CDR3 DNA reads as TGTGCCAGCACCGCCGGGTCTCGCAGCAATCAGCCCCAGCATTTT.

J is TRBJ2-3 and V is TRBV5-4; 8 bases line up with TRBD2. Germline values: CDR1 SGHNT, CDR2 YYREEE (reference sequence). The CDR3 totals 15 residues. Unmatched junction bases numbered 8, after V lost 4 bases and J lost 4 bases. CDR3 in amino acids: CASSGTRAAPDTQYF. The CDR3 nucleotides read TGTGCCAGCAGCGGGACTAGAGCGGCCCCAGATACGCAGTATTTT.

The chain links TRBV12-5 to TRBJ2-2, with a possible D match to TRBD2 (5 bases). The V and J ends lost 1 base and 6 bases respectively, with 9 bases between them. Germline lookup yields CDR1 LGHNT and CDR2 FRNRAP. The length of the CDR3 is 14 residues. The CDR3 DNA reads TGTGCTAGTGGTTTGGGGGGAGCGGCCGGGGAGCTGTTTTTT. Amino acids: CASGLGGAAGELFF. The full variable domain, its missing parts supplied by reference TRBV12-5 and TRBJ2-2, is DARVTQTPRHKVTEMGQEVTMRCQPILGHNTVFWYRQTMMQGLELLAYFRNRAPLDDSGMPKDRFSAEMPDATLATLKIQPSEPRDSAVYFCASGLGGAAGELFFGEGSRLTVL.

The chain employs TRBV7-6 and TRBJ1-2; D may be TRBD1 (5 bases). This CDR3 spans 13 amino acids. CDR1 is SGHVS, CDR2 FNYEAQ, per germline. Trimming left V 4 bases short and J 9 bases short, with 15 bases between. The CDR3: CASSSDRLARYTF. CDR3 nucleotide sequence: TGTGCCAGCAGCTCCGACAGATTAGCCCGCTACACCTTC.

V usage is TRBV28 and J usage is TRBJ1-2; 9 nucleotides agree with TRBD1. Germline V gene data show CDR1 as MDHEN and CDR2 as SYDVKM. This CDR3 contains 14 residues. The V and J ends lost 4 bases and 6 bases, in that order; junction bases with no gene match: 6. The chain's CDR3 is CASSSPGTGHGYTF. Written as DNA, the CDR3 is TGTGCCAGCAGTTCCCCCGGGACAGGGCATGGCTACACCTTC.